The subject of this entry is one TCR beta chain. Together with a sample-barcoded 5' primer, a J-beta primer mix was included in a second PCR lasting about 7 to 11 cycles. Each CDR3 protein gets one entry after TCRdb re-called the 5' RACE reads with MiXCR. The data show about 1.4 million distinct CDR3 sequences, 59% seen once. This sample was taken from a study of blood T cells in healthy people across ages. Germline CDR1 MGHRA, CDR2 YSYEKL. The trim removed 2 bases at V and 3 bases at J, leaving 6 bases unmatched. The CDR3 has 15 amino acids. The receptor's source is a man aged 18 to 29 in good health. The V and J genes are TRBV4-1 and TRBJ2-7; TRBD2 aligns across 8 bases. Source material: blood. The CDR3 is CASSQNGGTSYEQYF. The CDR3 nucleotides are TGCGCCAGCAGCCAAAATGGCGGGACTAGCTACGAGCAGTACTTC.